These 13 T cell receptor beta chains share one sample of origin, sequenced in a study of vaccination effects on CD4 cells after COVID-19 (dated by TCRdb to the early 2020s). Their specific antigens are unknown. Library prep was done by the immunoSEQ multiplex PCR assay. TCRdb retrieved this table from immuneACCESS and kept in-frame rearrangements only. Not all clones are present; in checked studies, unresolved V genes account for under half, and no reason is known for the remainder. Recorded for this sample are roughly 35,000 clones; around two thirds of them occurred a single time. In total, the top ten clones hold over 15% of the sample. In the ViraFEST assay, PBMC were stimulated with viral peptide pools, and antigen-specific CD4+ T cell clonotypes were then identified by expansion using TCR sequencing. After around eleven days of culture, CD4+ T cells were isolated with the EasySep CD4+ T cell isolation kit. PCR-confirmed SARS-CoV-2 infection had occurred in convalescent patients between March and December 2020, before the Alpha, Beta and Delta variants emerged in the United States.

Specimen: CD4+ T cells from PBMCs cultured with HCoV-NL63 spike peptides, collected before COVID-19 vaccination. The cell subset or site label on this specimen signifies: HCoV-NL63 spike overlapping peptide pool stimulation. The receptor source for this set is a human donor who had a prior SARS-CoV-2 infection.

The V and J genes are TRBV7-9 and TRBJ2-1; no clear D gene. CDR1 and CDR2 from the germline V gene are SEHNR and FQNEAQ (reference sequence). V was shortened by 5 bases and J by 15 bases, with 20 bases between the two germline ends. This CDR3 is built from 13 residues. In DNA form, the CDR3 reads TGTGCCAGCAGCCCCTCTGCCCGGGTAGGATCGTTCTTC. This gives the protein CASSPSARVGSFF.

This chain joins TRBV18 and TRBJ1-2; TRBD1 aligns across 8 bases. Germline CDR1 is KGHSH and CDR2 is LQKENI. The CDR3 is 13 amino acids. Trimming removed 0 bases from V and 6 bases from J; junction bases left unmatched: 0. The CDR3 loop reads CASSPPGQDGYTF. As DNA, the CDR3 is TGTGCCAGCTCACCACCGGGACAGGATGGCTACACCTTC. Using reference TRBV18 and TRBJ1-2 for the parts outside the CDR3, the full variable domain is NAGVMQNPRHLVRRRGQEARLRCSPMKGHSHVYWYRQLPEEGLKFMVYLQKENIIDESGMPKERFSAEFPKEGPSILRIQQVVRGDSAAYFCASSPPGQDGYTFGSGTRLTVV.

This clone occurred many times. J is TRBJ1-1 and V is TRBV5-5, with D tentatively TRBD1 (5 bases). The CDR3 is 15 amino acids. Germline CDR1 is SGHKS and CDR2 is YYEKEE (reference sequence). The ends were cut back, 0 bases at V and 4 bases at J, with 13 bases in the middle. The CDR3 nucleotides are TGTGCCAGCAGCTTGGAATGGGGCGGGGGCACTGAAGCTTTCTTT. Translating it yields CASSLEWGGGTEAFF.

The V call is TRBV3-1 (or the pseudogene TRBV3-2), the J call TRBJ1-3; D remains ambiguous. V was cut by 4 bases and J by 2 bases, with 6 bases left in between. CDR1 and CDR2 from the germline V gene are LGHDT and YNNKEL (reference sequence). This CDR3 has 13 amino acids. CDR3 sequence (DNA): TGTGCCAGCAGCCTGCTCACTGGAAACACCATATATTTT. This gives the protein CASSLLTGNTIYF.

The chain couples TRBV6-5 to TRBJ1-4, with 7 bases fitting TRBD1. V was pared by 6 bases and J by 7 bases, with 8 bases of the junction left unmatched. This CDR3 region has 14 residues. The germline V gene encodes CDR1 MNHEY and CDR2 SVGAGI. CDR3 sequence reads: CASSSGTAFEKLFF. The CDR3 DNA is TGTGCCAGCAGCTCCGGGACAGCATTTGAAAAACTGTTTTTT.

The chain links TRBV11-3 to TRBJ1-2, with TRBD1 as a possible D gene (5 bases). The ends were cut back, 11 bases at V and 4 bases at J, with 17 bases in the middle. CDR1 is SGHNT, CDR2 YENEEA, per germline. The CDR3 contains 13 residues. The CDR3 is CASARGEAYGYTF. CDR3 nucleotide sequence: TGTGCCTCCGCCCGGGGGGAGGCCTATGGCTACACCTTC.

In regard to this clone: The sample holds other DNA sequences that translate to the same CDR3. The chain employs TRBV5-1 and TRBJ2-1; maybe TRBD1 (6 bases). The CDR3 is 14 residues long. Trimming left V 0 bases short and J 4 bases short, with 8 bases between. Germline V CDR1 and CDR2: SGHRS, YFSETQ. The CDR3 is CASSLGDRYNEQFF. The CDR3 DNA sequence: TGCGCCAGCAGCTTGGGCGACAGGTACAATGAGCAGTTCTTC.

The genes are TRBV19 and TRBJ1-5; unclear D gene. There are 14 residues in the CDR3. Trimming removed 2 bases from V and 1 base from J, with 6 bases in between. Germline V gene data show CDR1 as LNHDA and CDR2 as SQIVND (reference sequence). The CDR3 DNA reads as TGTGCCAGTAGTATAAGCCTCAGCAATCAGCCCCAGCATTTT. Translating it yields CASSISLSNQPQHF.

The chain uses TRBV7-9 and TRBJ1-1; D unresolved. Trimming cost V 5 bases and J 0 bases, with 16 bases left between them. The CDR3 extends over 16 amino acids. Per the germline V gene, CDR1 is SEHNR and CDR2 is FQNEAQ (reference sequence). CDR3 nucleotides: TGTGCCAGCAGCCCGATAGGAGGGAAAATGAACACTGAAGCTTTCTTT. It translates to CASSPIGGKMNTEAFF.

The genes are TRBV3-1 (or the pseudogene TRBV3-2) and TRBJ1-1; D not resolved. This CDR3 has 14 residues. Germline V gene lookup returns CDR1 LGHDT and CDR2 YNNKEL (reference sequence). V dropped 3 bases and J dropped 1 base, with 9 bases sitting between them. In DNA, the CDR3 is TGTGCCAGCAGCCAGGAGGCCTCGAACACTGAAGCTTTCTTT. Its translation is CASSQEASNTEAFF.

CDR3 bases: TGTGCCAGCAGCTTAAGTCTAGCGGGAACCATCAATGAGCAGTTCTTC. This translates into CASSLSLAGTINEQFF. This chain connects TRBV7-9 to TRBJ2-1, with 9 positions matching TRBD2. V trimming: 2 bases; J trimming: 6 bases; junction bases outside the gene matches: 8. This CDR3 comprises 16 residues. Germline V gene lookup returns CDR1 SEHNR and CDR2 FQNEAQ (reference sequence).

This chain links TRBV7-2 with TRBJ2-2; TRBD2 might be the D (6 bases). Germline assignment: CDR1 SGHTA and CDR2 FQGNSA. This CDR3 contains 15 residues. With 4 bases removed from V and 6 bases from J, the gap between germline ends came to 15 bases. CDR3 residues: CASSSYVTSSGELFF. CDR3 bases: TGTGCCAGCAGCTCCTACGTAACTAGCTCCGGGGAGCTGTTTTTT.

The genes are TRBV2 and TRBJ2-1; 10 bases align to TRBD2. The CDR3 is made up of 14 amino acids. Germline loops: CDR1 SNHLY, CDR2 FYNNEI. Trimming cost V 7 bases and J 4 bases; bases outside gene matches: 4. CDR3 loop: CASNLAGAYNEQFF. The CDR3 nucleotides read TGTGCCAGCAATCTAGCGGGAGCATACAATGAGCAGTTCTTC.